This T cell receptor (beta chain) was captured in a study of control samples from healthy donors and cancer patients. The CDR3 is made up of 14 amino acids. Losses at the gene ends were 7 bases for V and 8 bases for J; bases not matched to a gene: 8. Germline CDR1 LNHDA, CDR2 SQIVND (reference sequence). Using immunoSEQ multiplex PCR, the repertoire was profiled, and TCRdb retains in-frame clones only, with some absent. This table has some 120,000 clones, roughly nine tenths appearing once. Material: PBMCs. The gene calls are TRBV19 and TRBJ1-4; 9 bases agree with TRBD1. The receptor comes from a woman in her 50s with colorectal cancer. For the CDR3, the DNA is TGTGCCAGTAAGGAGGACAGGGGAGGAGAAAAACTGTTTTTT. Its translation: CASKEDRGGEKLFF.